This is a list of T cell receptor beta chains from one sample in a study of human T cells and chemical hapten exposure. From the RACE reads, TCRdb called clonotypes with MiXCR, one entry per CDR3 protein. This table has under 450,000 distinct CDR3 sequences, 4.8% appearing once. The sample was whole blood, taken in connection with sensitization to the hapten diphenylcyclopropenone (DPC). The receptors were sampled from a woman between 45 and 65 years old with alopecia areata. Some clones in this sample may be carry-over from other donors' samples. Both conserved end residues are part of each CDR3. D genes are given only for firm matches. The size entry is marked missing in some rows and otherwise reads once, few, many or a size class.

abundance: many; d_gene: TRBD1; v_gene: TRBV29-1; j_gene: TRBJ1-5; CDR3nt: TGCAGCTTCACAGGGGGCGAGGGTCAGCCCCAGCATTTT; CDR3aa: CSFTGGEGQPQHF
abundance: .; d_gene: .; v_gene: TRBV5-1; j_gene: TRBJ2-5; CDR3nt: TGCGCCAGCAGCCGAACAGGGATCCAAGAGACCCAGTACTTC; CDR3aa: CASSRTGIQETQYF
abundance: many; d_gene: .; v_gene: TRBV20-1; j_gene: TRBJ1-2; CDR3nt: TGCAGTGCTAGGATCAGGGAGGGCTACACCTTC; CDR3aa: CSARIREGYTF
abundance: few; d_gene: .; v_gene: TRBV2; j_gene: TRBJ2-2; CDR3nt: TGTGCCAGCAGTTCAGACAGCATTGAAGGGGAGCTGTTTTTT; CDR3aa: CASSSDSIEGELFF
abundance: .; d_gene: .; v_gene: TRBV1; j_gene: TRBJ1-1; CDR3nt: TGCACCAGCAGCCTCCACTGCCAAGTCCGGGGGTTGGGTAAGTCGGCAGCTTTCTTT; CDR3aa: CTSSLHCQVRGLGKSAAFF
abundance: few; d_gene: TRBD2; v_gene: TRBV7-9; j_gene: TRBJ2-1; CDR3nt: TGTGCCAGCAGCCCCTCCGGGGGGGCAGAATACAATGAGCAGTTCTTC; CDR3aa: CASSPSGGAEYNEQFF
abundance: .; d_gene: TRBD2; v_gene: TRBV20-1; j_gene: TRBJ2-3; CDR3nt: TGCAGTGCTACGACTAGCGGGGGCCCCTTCAATACGCAGTATTTT; CDR3aa: CSATTSGGPFNTQYF
abundance: many; d_gene: TRBD1; v_gene: TRBV6-2/TRBV6-3; j_gene: TRBJ1-5; CDR3nt: TGTGCCAGCAGTAAAGTCCCGGGACAGAGCAATCAGCCCCAGCATTTT; CDR3aa: CASSKVPGQSNQPQHF
abundance: many; d_gene: TRBD1; v_gene: TRBV29-1; j_gene: TRBJ2-3; CDR3nt: TGCAGCGTTGCGGGGACAGTCTCTAGCACAGATACGCAGTATTTT; CDR3aa: CSVAGTVSSTDTQYF
abundance: .; d_gene: .; v_gene: TRBV3-1; j_gene: TRBJ2-2; CDR3nt: TGTGCCAGCAGCCCCCGGCGGAGGTGGAACACCGGGGAGCTGTTTTTT; CDR3aa: CASSPRRRWNTGELFF
abundance: few; d_gene: .; v_gene: TRBV19; j_gene: TRBJ2-7; CDR3nt: TGTGCCAGTAGTGCCGGAGGGGCAGACTACGAGCAGTACTTC; CDR3aa: CASSAGGADYEQYF
abundance: .; d_gene: TRBD1; v_gene: TRBV7-8; j_gene: TRBJ1-2; CDR3nt: TGTGCCAGCAGCTTAGCGCGAGACAGGGGAAACTATGGCTACACCTTC; CDR3aa: CASSLARDRGNYGYTF
abundance: many; d_gene: .; v_gene: TRBV6-1; j_gene: TRBJ2-2; CDR3nt: TGTGCCAGCAGGGGAAAGAACACCGGGGAGCTGTTTTTT; CDR3aa: CASRGKNTGELFF
abundance: many; d_gene: TRBD2; v_gene: TRBV5-1; j_gene: TRBJ2-7; CDR3nt: TGCGCCAGCAGATTAGCGGGAGTTGCCACCTACGAGCAGTACTTC; CDR3aa: CASRLAGVATYEQYF
abundance: many; d_gene: .; v_gene: TRBV28; j_gene: TRBJ2-1; CDR3nt: TGTGCCAGCAGTTTCACCAGGGTCAATGAGCAGTTCTTC; CDR3aa: CASSFTRVNEQFF
abundance: .; d_gene: TRBD1; v_gene: TRBV6-2/TRBV6-3; j_gene: TRBJ1-5; CDR3nt: TGTGCCAGCAGTGAGCCGGGACAGGGGGAATATCAGCCCCAGCATTTT; CDR3aa: CASSEPGQGEYQPQHF
abundance: many; d_gene: .; v_gene: TRBV5-5; j_gene: TRBJ1-2; CDR3nt: TGTGCCAGCAGCTTTTCCGACGGAGCTAACTATGGCTACACCTTC; CDR3aa: CASSFSDGANYGYTF
abundance: many; d_gene: .; v_gene: TRBV25-1; j_gene: TRBJ1-1; CDR3nt: TGTGCCAGCAGTGACGCCTACACTGAAGCTTTCTTT; CDR3aa: CASSDAYTEAFF
abundance: few; d_gene: TRBD1; v_gene: TRBV29-1; j_gene: TRBJ1-2; CDR3nt: TGCAGTTTTGGGCCCGGGACAGGCGTCTTACCCTATGGCTACACCTTC; CDR3aa: CSFGPGTGVLPYGYTF
abundance: many; d_gene: .; v_gene: TRBV6-2/TRBV6-3; j_gene: TRBJ2-6; CDR3nt: TGTGCCAGCAGTTTCCGGGGGAACCAACGCGTCCTGACTTTC; CDR3aa: CASSFRGNQRVLTF
abundance: many; d_gene: .; v_gene: TRBV20-1; j_gene: TRBJ1-2; CDR3nt: TGCAGTGCTATAAGGGAAGGCGGCTACACCTTC; CDR3aa: CSAIREGGYTF
abundance: many; d_gene: TRBD1; v_gene: TRBV12-3/TRBV12-4; j_gene: TRBJ1-2; CDR3nt: TGTGCCAGCAGACGTGGTCGACAGGGGATTAGTGCGGACTATGGCTACACCTTC; CDR3aa: CASRRGRQGISADYGYTF
abundance: .; d_gene: .; v_gene: TRBV27; j_gene: TRBJ1-5; CDR3nt: TGTGCCAGCAGTTTTTGGGGAGGGGATCAGCCCCAGCATTTT; CDR3aa: CASSFWGGDQPQHF
abundance: .; d_gene: .; v_gene: TRBV7-6; j_gene: TRBJ2-5; CDR3nt: TGTGCCAGCAGCCCAATTGAGGAGACCCAGTACTTC; CDR3aa: CASSPIEETQYF
abundance: .; d_gene: .; v_gene: TRBV28; j_gene: TRBJ1-5; CDR3nt: TGTGCCAGCAGTCGTACAGGGTCCCTCAATCAGCCCCAGCATTTT; CDR3aa: CASSRTGSLNQPQHF
abundance: many; d_gene: .; v_gene: TRBV5-1; j_gene: TRBJ2-1; CDR3nt: TGCGCCAGCAGCGTGGGACTTCTAAATGAGCAGTTCTTC; CDR3aa: CASSVGLLNEQFF
abundance: .; d_gene: TRBD1; v_gene: TRBV7-8; j_gene: TRBJ2-4; CDR3nt: TGTGCCAGCAGCTCATCCATCGGGACAGGGAAACCCCAGTACTTC; CDR3aa: CASSSSIGTGKPQYF
abundance: many; d_gene: TRBD1; v_gene: TRBV28; j_gene: TRBJ2-7; CDR3nt: TGTGCCAGCAGAACGGGACAGCTTTCCTACGAGCAGTACTTC; CDR3aa: CASRTGQLSYEQYF
abundance: many; d_gene: TRBD1; v_gene: TRBV13; j_gene: TRBJ1-4; CDR3nt: TGTGCCAGCAGCTCGCGGACAGGGTGGGATGAAAAACTGTTTTTT; CDR3aa: CASSSRTGWDEKLFF
abundance: once; d_gene: .; v_gene: TRBV12-3/TRBV12-4; j_gene: TRBJ1-2; CDR3nt: TGTGCCAGCACCCTCCATGGGCCCTATGGCTACACCTTC; CDR3aa: CASTLHGPYGYTF
abundance: few; d_gene: TRBD2; v_gene: TRBV12-3/TRBV12-4; j_gene: TRBJ2-3; CDR3nt: TGTGCCAGCAGTGTGGGCGGGGGGCCGCTCGTAGCGCAGTATTTT; CDR3aa: CASSVGGGPLVAQYF
abundance: few; d_gene: .; v_gene: TRBV12-3/TRBV12-4; j_gene: TRBJ2-7; CDR3nt: TGTGCCAGCAGTTTTGGACCTTTTTCCTACGAGCAGTACTTC; CDR3aa: CASSFGPFSYEQYF
abundance: many; d_gene: .; v_gene: TRBV10-3; j_gene: TRBJ1-2; CDR3nt: TGTGCCATCAGTGGAACAATCTATGGCTACACCTTC; CDR3aa: CAISGTIYGYTF
abundance: many; d_gene: TRBD1; v_gene: TRBV27; j_gene: TRBJ2-3; CDR3nt: TGTGCCAGCAGACAGGGGCAGGCAGATACGCAGTATTTT; CDR3aa: CASRQGQADTQYF
abundance: many; d_gene: .; v_gene: TRBV3-1; j_gene: TRBJ1-1; CDR3nt: TGTGCCAGCAGCCAACTACGGGACACTGAAGCTTTCTTT; CDR3aa: CASSQLRDTEAFF
abundance: .; d_gene: .; v_gene: TRBV2; j_gene: TRBJ1-2; CDR3nt: TGTGCCAGCAGTATTGAAATCGGGGGCTACACCTTC; CDR3aa: CASSIEIGGYTF